The clone carrying this T cell receptor (beta chain) was seen a single time. Its target is unknown. This sample stems from a study of cytomegalovirus exposure and HLA in healthy donors. PCR primers comprised 60 Vbeta and 13 Jbeta primers. Using immunoSEQ multiplex PCR, the repertoire was profiled, and TCRdb retains in-frame clones only, with some absent. The table has 150,000 to 250,000 clones, around four fifths seen once. Points from the study as a whole: On later analysis, the bulk of CMV-associated TCR beta chains appeared to be HLA-restricted.

Trimming removed 6 bases from V and 2 bases from J; junction bases left unmatched: 4. The CDR3 covers 14 residues. Germline V CDR1 and CDR2: ENHRY, SYGVKD. Material for sequencing was PBMCs. The chain carries TRBV10-3 and TRBJ2-7; 10 bases align to TRBD1. The source is a woman in her fifties or sixties in good health and CMV-seropositive. In nucleotides, the CDR3 is TGTGCCATCAGCTCGGGACAGGGGCCCTACGAGCAGTACTTC. Amino acid sequence: CAISSGQGPYEQYF.